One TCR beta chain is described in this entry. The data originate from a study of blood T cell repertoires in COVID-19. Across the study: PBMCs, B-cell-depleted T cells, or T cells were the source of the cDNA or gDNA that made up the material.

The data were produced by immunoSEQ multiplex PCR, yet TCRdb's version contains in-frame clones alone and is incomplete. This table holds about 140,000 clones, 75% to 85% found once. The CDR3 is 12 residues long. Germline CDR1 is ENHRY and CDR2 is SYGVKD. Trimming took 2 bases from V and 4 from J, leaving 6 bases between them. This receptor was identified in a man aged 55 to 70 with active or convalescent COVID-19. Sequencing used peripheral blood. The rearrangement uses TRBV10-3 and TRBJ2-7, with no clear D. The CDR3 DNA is TGTGCCATCAGTGAGACAGCTTACGAGCAGTACTTC. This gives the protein CAISETAYEQYF.